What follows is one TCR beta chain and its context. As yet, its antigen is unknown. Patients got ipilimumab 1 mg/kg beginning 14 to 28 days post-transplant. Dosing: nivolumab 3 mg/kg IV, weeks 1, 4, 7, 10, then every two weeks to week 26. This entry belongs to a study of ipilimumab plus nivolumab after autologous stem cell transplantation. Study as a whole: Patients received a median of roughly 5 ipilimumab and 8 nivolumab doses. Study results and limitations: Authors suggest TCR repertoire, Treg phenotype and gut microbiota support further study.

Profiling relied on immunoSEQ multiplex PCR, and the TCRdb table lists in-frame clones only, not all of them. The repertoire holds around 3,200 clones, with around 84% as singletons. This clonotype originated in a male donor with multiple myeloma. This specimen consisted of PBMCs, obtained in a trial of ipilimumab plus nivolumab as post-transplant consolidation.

The CDR3 region is CASSEGAGSGQPQHF. CDR3 DNA: TGTGCCAGCAGTGAGGGGGCAGGTAGCGGTCAGCCCCAGCATTTT. The chain combines TRBV6-1 with TRBJ1-5, with D perhaps matching TRBD1 (6 bases). Between the trimmed V and J ends, which lost 3 bases and 6 bases, there was a span of 15 bases. From germline, CDR1 is MNHNS and CDR2 SASEGT. This CDR3 has 15 amino acids.